Listed below are T cell receptor beta chains from one sample, sequenced in a study of blood T cell repertoires in COVID-19. Sequenced by immunoSEQ multiplex PCR; TCRdb stores in-frame clones only, minus some. The repertoire holds 450,000 to 500,000 clones, with 80% to 90% as singletons. The sample was PBMCs or T cells enriched from blood (not recorded which). These receptors were taken from an older woman who had recovered from COVID-19. Each CDR3 is given with its conserved first and last residue. D genes are given only for firm matches. Clone size is given for some rows only: seen once, a few or many times, or a class if the clone is expanded.

abundance,d_gene,v_gene,j_gene,CDR3aa,CDR3nt
.,TRBD1,TRBV7-2,TRBJ1-1,CASKLQGLEAFF,TGTGCCAGCAAATTACAGGGGCTAGAAGCTTTCTTT
.,TRBD1,TRBV27,TRBJ1-2,CASKPGGAFYGYTF,TGTGCCAGCAAGCCAGGGGGCGCATTCTATGGCTACACCTTC
.,.,TRBV11-2,TRBJ2-7,CASSPVAGALYEQYF,TGTGCCAGCAGCCCCGTTGCGGGGGCCCTTTACGAGCAGTACTTC
.,TRBD1,TRBV2,TRBJ1-2,CASRAGQGVSYGYTF,TGTGCCAGCAGGGCGGGACAGGGAGTGTCCTATGGCTACACCTTC
.,.,TRBV2,TRBJ1-1,CASSVLYQNTEAFF,TGTGCCAGCAGTGTCCTCTACCAGAACACTGAAGCTTTCTTT
.,TRBD1,TRBV19,TRBJ1-5,CASSPWTGASNQPQHF,TGTGCCAGTAGTCCGTGGACAGGGGCGAGCAATCAGCCCCAGCATTTT
.,TRBD1,TRBV5-4,TRBJ1-2,CASSPGQGNTNYGYTF,TGTGCCAGCAGCCCCGGACAGGGCAATACTAACTATGGCTACACCTTC
.,TRBD1,TRBV4-2,TRBJ1-6,CASSQDPPRQGSNSPLHF,TGTGCCAGCAGCCAAGATCCCCCCCGACAGGGTTCTAATTCACCCCTCCACTTT
once,TRBD1,TRBV12-3/TRBV12-4,TRBJ1-5,CATSRDSYQPQHF,TGTGCCACATCCCGGGACAGCTATCAGCCCCAGCATTTT
once,TRBD1,TRBV3-1/TRBV3-2,TRBJ2-1,CASKVGQIYNEQFF,TGTGCCAGCAAGGTGGGACAGATATACAATGAGCAGTTCTTC
.,.,TRBV9,TRBJ1-2,CASSVGAGASYGYTF,TGTGCCAGCAGCGTAGGTGCGGGGGCGAGCTATGGCTACACCTTC
.,TRBD2,TRBV4-2,TRBJ2-5,CASSQGAGGLKETQYF,TGTGCCAGCAGCCAAGGCGCGGGGGGGCTGAAGGAGACCCAGTACTTC
.,TRBD1,TRBV11-3,TRBJ2-6,CASSPDRAGANVLTF,TGTGCCAGCAGCCCGGACAGGGCTGGGGCCAACGTCCTGACTTTC
.,.,TRBV3-1/TRBV3-2,TRBJ1-5,CASSLGGLQPQHF,TGTGCCAGCAGCCTTGGGGGCCTTCAGCCCCAGCATTTT
.,.,TRBV29-1,TRBJ2-3,CSTLRYTDTQYF,TGCAGCACCCTTCGGTACACAGATACGCAGTATTTT
.,.,TRBV7-6,TRBJ2-2,CASSFRIAGSGANTGELFF,TGTGCCAGCAGCTTTAGGATTGCTGGATCAGGGGCGAACACCGGGGAGCTGTTTTTT
.,TRBD1,TRBV4-1,TRBJ2-1,CASRQPGQGLNEQFF,TGCGCCAGCAGGCAACCGGGACAGGGTCTCAATGAGCAGTTCTTC
few,.,TRBV15,TRBJ1-5,CATSRDVYQPQHF,TGTGCCACCAGCAGAGACGTTTATCAGCCCCAGCATTTT
.,.,TRBV3-1/TRBV3-2,TRBJ1-6,CASSYRTYNSPLHF,TGTGCCAGCAGCTACAGGACCTATAATTCACCCCTCCACTTT
once,TRBD1,TRBV28,TRBJ1-4,CASSTPGTGGEKLFF,TGTGCCAGCAGTACCCCTGGGACAGGGGGAGAAAAACTGTTTTTT
.,.,TRBV27,TRBJ1-2,CASSFRPMQGYGYTF,TGTGCCAGCAGTTTTAGACCTATGCAGGGATATGGCTACACCTTC
.,TRBD2,TRBV30,TRBJ2-1,CAWSVPSGVKQFF,TGTGCCTGGAGTGTCCCTAGCGGGGTGAAGCAGTTCTTC
.,.,TRBV5-1,TRBJ2-3,CASSDLRNLGADTQYF,TGCGCCAGCAGCGATCTGAGGAATCTGGGTGCAGATACGCAGTATTTT
.,.,TRBV29-1,TRBJ2-2,CSGVGPGELFF,TGCAGCGGGGTGGGGCCCGGGGAGCTGTTTTTT
.,TRBD1,TRBV2,TRBJ2-7,CASLTGQGPYEQYF,TGTGCCAGCCTTACGGGACAGGGACCCTACGAGCAGTACTTC
once,.,TRBV19,TRBJ2-5,CASSIGSQETQYF,TGTGCCAGTAGTATTGGCAGTCAAGAGACCCAGTACTTC
.,.,TRBV5-4,TRBJ1-1,CASSSQGSDTEAFF,TGTGCCAGCAGCTCACAGGGTAGTGACACTGAAGCTTTCTTT
.,.,TRBV5-4,TRBJ2-5,CASSLTVQETQYF,TGTGCCAGCAGCTTGACTGTTCAAGAGACCCAGTACTTC
.,TRBD2,TRBV2,TRBJ2-7,CASSENGLAGEQYF,TGTGCCAGCAGTGAAAATGGCCTAGCGGGGGAGCAGTACTTC
.,.,TRBV28,TRBJ1-2,CASSSTGYGYTF,TGTGCCAGCAGTTCGACAGGCTATGGCTACACCTTC
.,TRBD2,TRBV3-1/TRBV3-2,TRBJ2-3,CASSQLAAPSSYTDTQYF,TGTGCCAGCAGCCAGCTAGCGGCTCCGTCTTCTTACACAGATACGCAGTATTTT
.,.,TRBV11-3,TRBJ1-2,CASSKRYRRLPNYGYTF,TGTGCCAGCAGTAAACGATACAGGCGACTCCCTAACTATGGCTACACCTTC
.,.,TRBV6-5,TRBJ1-6,CASSYSLGQESPLHF,TGTGCCAGCAGTTACTCGCTGGGTCAGGAATCACCCCTCCACTTT